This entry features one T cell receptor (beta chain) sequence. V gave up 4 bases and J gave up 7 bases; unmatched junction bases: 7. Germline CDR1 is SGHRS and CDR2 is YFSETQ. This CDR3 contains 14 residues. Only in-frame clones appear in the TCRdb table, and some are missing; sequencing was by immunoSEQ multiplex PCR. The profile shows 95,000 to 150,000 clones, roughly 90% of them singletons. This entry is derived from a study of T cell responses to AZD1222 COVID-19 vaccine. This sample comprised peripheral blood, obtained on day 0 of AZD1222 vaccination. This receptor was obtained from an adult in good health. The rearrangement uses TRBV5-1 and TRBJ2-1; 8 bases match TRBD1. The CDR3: CASSRGTGKNEQFF. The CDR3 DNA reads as TGCGCCAGCAGCCGAGGGACAGGAAAGAATGAGCAGTTCTTC.